These T cell receptor beta chains were read from a single sample in a study of beta chain features in type 1 diabetes. The table came from immunoSEQ multiplex PCR; TCRdb's copy has only in-frame clones and leaves some out. This table holds roughly 610,000 clones, 15% to 17% found once. The sequencing sample was made of naive CD4+ T cells from blood. The receptor set was obtained from a man younger than 30 in good health. Both conserved end residues are part of each CDR3. A D gene is named only where the DNA matches it firmly. A row's size may be missing; if present it is once, few, many or a size class.

j_call	clone_size	v_call	d_call	cdr3_aa	cdr3_nt
TRBJ2-1	-	TRBV9	TRBD2	CASSVSGGSYNEQFF	TGTGCCAGCAGCGTGAGCGGGGGGTCCTACAATGAGCAGTTCTTC
TRBJ2-1	-	TRBV7-8	-	CASSLQGQQYGEQFF	TGTGCCAGCAGCTTACAGGGGCAGCAATATGGTGAGCAGTTCTTC
TRBJ1-1	-	TRBV6-6	-	CASSPPGSKPEAFF	TGTGCCAGCAGTCCCCCGGGCAGTAAACCTGAAGCTTTCTTT
TRBJ1-4	few	TRBV18	-	CASSPNQPTKEKLFF	TGTGCCAGCTCACCCAACCAGCCAACCAAGGAAAAACTGTTTTTT
TRBJ2-5	-	TRBV6-5	-	CASSFRGAKGQETQYF	TGTGCCAGCAGTTTCCGAGGGGCCAAGGGCCAAGAGACCCAGTACTTC
TRBJ2-1	few	TRBV7-7	-	CASSLGGTSYNEQFF	TGTGCCAGCAGCTTAGGAGGGACCTCCTACAATGAGCAGTTCTTC
TRBJ2-5	-	TRBV7-2	TRBD1	CASRPPGQGTQTQYF	TGTGCCAGCAGGCCACCGGGACAGGGAACACAGACCCAGTACTTC
TRBJ2-1	-	TRBV5-1	TRBD1	CASSPDRVSNEQFF	TGCGCCAGCAGCCCCGACAGGGTCAGCAATGAGCAGTTCTTC
TRBJ2-7	once	TRBV7-3	-	CASGRVPYEQYF	TGTGCCAGCGGACGGGTCCCCTACGAGCAGTACTTC
TRBJ1-2	-	TRBV16	-	CASSQYYSSRNGYTF	TGTGCCAGCAGCCAATACTACAGCTCTAGAAATGGCTACACCTTC
TRBJ2-5	-	TRBV14	-	CASSQERSKRVEQETQYF	TGTGCCAGCAGCCAAGAAAGGTCCAAAAGGGTCGAGCAAGAGACCCAGTACTTC
TRBJ1-1	-	TRBV7-2	-	CASSPTLKGGGLREAFF	TGTGCCAGCAGCCCCACATTGAAGGGAGGGGGGCTGCGAGAAGCTTTCTTT
TRBJ2-6	few	TRBV19	-	CASSIGGGSGANVLTF	TGTGCCAGTAGTATAGGGGGCGGCTCTGGGGCCAACGTCCTGACTTTC
TRBJ2-7	many	TRBV28	TRBD2	CASKELAGGPYEQYF	TGTGCCAGCAAGGAGTTGGCGGGAGGGCCCTACGAGCAGTACTTC
TRBJ1-4	few	TRBV7-2	TRBD1	CASSPGGVREKLFF	TGTGCCAGCAGCCCAGGGGGCGTCCGGGAAAAACTGTTTTTT
TRBJ2-7	-	TRBV6-5	-	CASSPPSRDYEQYF	TGTGCCAGCAGTCCTCCCAGCAGGGACTACGAGCAGTACTTC
TRBJ1-2	few	TRBV2	-	CASTESNYGYTF	TGTGCCAGCACCGAGTCGAACTATGGCTACACCTTC
TRBJ1-5	few	TRBV4-3	-	CASSQDWGLQPQHF	TGCGCCAGCAGCCAAGATTGGGGGCTTCAGCCCCAGCATTTT
TRBJ1-2	-	TRBV7-2	-	CASSLVVPRATTF	TGTGCCAGCAGCTTAGTCGTGCCTCGGGCTACAACCTTC
TRBJ2-5	few	TRBV9	TRBD2	CASSVRERGETQYF	TGTGCCAGCAGCGTGCGGGAGCGGGGGGAGACCCAGTACTTC
TRBJ2-5	few	TRBV5-6	-	CASSLAGVETQYF	TGTGCCAGCAGCTTGGCCGGGGTTGAGACCCAGTACTTC
TRBJ2-5	few	TRBV7-2	-	CASSPRPGLTKETQYF	TGTGCCAGCAGCCCGCGACCGGGACTTACGAAAGAGACCCAGTACTTC
TRBJ1-5	few	TRBV7-2	TRBD1	CASSFGTGNNQPQHF	TGTGCCAGCAGCTTTGGGACAGGGAATAATCAGCCCCAGCATTTT
TRBJ2-7	few	TRBV6-5	TRBD1	CASSYSKPGQGREQYF	TGTGCCAGCAGTTACTCTAAACCGGGACAGGGAAGGGAGCAGTACTTC
TRBJ2-5	-	TRBV5-4	TRBD1	CASSFETGLETQYF	TGTGCCAGCAGCTTCGAGACAGGGCTCGAGACCCAGTACTTC
TRBJ2-3	-	TRBV7-2	TRBD2	CASSLLVAGGTDTQYF	TGTGCCAGCAGCTTACTAGTTGCGGGAGGTACAGATACGCAGTATTTT
TRBJ1-5	few	TRBV7-9	-	CASSLDSGNQPQHF	TGTGCCAGCAGCTTAGACAGTGGCAATCAGCCCCAGCATTTT
TRBJ2-4	few	TRBV4-3	-	CASSRWDVAKNIQYF	TGCGCCAGCAGCCGCTGGGACGTAGCCAAAAACATTCAGTACTTC
TRBJ1-1	-	TRBV19	-	CASSITHRNTEAFF	TGTGCCAGTAGTATTACACATCGGAACACTGAAGCTTTCTTT
TRBJ2-1	-	TRBV18	-	CASSPPIQYRDDNEQFF	TGTGCCAGCTCACCACCGATTCAATATCGGGATGACAATGAGCAGTTCTTC
TRBJ2-1	-	TRBV19	-	CASSDIGGQFF	TGTGCCAGTAGTGATATCGGGGGTCAGTTCTTC
TRBJ2-2	few	TRBV11-3	-	CASSSGHPNTGELFF	TGTGCCAGCAGCTCAGGACACCCGAACACCGGGGAGCTGTTTTTT
TRBJ2-5	few	TRBV7-2	TRBD1	CASTADRAETQYF	TGTGCCAGCACCGCGGACAGGGCGGAGACCCAGTACTTC
TRBJ2-5	-	TRBV5-1	TRBD1	CASSSPGQQETQYF	TGTGCCAGCAGCTCTCCGGGACAGCAAGAGACCCAGTACTTC
TRBJ2-7	-	TRBV5-4	TRBD1	CASSLQGQGAYEQYF	TGTGCCAGCAGCCTACAAGGACAGGGGGCGTACGAGCAGTACTTC
TRBJ1-1	-	TRBV29-1	-	CSVVRAWNTEAFF	TGCAGCGTTGTGAGGGCGTGGAACACTGAAGCTTTCTTT
TRBJ2-6	-	TRBV28	-	CASSLQPGRLTGANVLTF	TGTGCCAGCAGTCTTCAACCGGGACGGCTGACTGGGGCCAACGTCCTGACTTTC
TRBJ2-3	few	TRBV5-1	-	CASYLGSPPDTQYF	TGCGCCAGCTACTTAGGATCGCCCCCCGATACGCAGTATTTT
TRBJ2-7	-	TRBV4-3	-	CASSQQNRAGNEQYF	TGCGCCAGCAGCCAGCAGAACAGGGCAGGGAACGAGCAGTACTTC
TRBJ1-2	few	TRBV7-8	-	CASSLEGLGYGYTF	TGTGCCAGCAGCTTAGAGGGACTTGGCTATGGCTACACCTTC
TRBJ1-1	few	TRBV6-6	-	CASTDRGGREAFF	TGTGCCAGCACCGACCGGGGGGGCAGGGAAGCTTTCTTT
TRBJ1-1	-	TRBV14	-	CASDRIEGPKTEAFF	TGTGCCAGCGACCGGATCGAAGGGCCTAAGACTGAAGCTTTCTTT
TRBJ1-2	few	TRBV9	-	CASSGPERGRYGYTF	TGTGCCAGCAGCGGTCCCGAGAGGGGCAGGTATGGCTACACCTTC
TRBJ2-2	few	TRBV7-2	TRBD2	CASSFSGTAGELFF	TGTGCCAGCAGCTTCAGCGGGACGGCCGGGGAGCTGTTTTTT
TRBJ1-1	-	TRBV27	TRBD1	CASSLDRGRGTEAFF	TGTGCCAGCAGCCTCGACAGGGGGCGAGGAACTGAAGCTTTCTTT
TRBJ2-1	few	TRBV27	-	CASSSDLGGVYNEQFF	TGTGCCAGCAGTTCGGATTTGGGGGGAGTTTACAATGAGCAGTTCTTC
TRBJ2-1	-	TRBV5-4	-	CASSLDQSSYNEQFF	TGTGCCAGCAGCTTAGACCAGAGCTCCTACAATGAGCAGTTCTTC
TRBJ1-5	few	TRBV28	-	CASSAITGTAGSQPQHF	TGTGCCAGCAGCGCAATAACAGGGACGGCTGGATCTCAGCCCCAGCATTTT
TRBJ2-7	few	TRBV9	-	CASSVGSPRGSYEQYF	TGTGCCAGCAGCGTAGGATCTCCAAGGGGGTCCTACGAGCAGTACTTC
TRBJ1-5	-	TRBV19	-	CASSMLGPNQPQHF	TGTGCCAGTAGTATGTTAGGGCCGAATCAGCCCCAGCATTTT
TRBJ2-5	once	TRBV15	-	CATSRDSGRETQYF	TGTGCCACCAGCAGAGATTCGGGGAGAGAGACCCAGTACTTC
TRBJ1-6	-	TRBV7-2	-	CASSARVAENSPLHF	TGTGCCAGCAGCGCCCGTGTGGCCGAGAATTCACCCCTCCACTTT
TRBJ1-5	-	TRBV19	-	CASSMRQGNGNQPQHF	TGTGCCAGTAGTATGCGGCAGGGAAACGGCAATCAGCCCCAGCATTTT
TRBJ1-1	few	TRBV9	-	CASSVGQLEAFF	TGTGCCAGCAGCGTAGGACAGCTTGAAGCTTTCTTT
TRBJ1-1	few	TRBV19	-	CASSIDPTRLGAFF	TGTGCCAGTAGTATAGACCCGACACGATTGGGAGCTTTCTTT
TRBJ2-1	few	TRBV15	-	CATRQPTGQGYNEQFF	TGTGCCACCAGACAACCGACCGGCCAGGGTTACAATGAGCAGTTCTTC
TRBJ2-3	few	TRBV27	-	CASSLVRSTDTQYF	TGTGCCAGCAGTTTAGTTCGGAGCACAGATACGCAGTATTTT